This T cell receptor (beta chain) was sequenced in a study of beta chain features in type 1 diabetes. The J segment lost 5 bases and the V segment lost 4 bases, leaving 13 bases of the junction unmatched. The germline V gene encodes CDR1 SGHAT and CDR2 FQNNGV. The CDR3 extends over 16 amino acids. Study observations and caveats: All four CD4+ subsets from Type 1 diabetes patients carried moderately but significantly shorter TCRB CDR3s.

The authors reverse transcribed all of the isolated RNA, so sequencing captured expressed TCRB transcripts. Assay used: immunoSEQ multiplex PCR; TCRdb lists only in-frame clones, some missing. Among 250,000 to 350,000 clones listed, more than 13% were seen once. This clone was recorded a few times. Its antigen is not known. The chain links TRBV11-2 to TRBJ2-5; the match to TRBD2 covers 7 bases. This sequence was found in a man aged 25 to 45 with type 1 diabetes. The sample taken for sequencing was naive CD4+ T cells from blood. DNA for the CDR3: TGTGCCAGCAGCTCCGTAGGAGGGAGGGCCCAGGAGACCCAGTACTTC. Residues: CASSSVGGRAQETQYF.